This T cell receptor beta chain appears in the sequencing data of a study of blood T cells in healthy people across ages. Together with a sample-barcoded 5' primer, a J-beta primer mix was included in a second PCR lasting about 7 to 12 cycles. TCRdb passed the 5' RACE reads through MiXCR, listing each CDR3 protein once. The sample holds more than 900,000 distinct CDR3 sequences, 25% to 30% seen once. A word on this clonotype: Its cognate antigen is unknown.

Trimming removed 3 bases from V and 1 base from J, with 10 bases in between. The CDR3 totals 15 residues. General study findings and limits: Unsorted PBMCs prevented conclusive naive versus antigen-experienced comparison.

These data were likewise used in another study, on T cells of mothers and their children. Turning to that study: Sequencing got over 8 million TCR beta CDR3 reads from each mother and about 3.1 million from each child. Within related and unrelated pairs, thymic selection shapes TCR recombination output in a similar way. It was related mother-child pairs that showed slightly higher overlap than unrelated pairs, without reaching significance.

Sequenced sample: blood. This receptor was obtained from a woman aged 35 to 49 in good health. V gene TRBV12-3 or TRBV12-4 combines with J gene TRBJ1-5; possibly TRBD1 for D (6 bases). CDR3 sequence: CASSFRGWSNQPQHF. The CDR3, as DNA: TGTGCCAGCAGTTTCAGGGGATGGAGCAATCAGCCCCAGCATTTT.